The clone carrying this TCR beta chain was counted at least ten times. TCRdb passed the RACE reads through MiXCR, listing each CDR3 protein once. The table lists about 96,000 distinct CDR3 sequences, 9.3% of them singletons. The data belong to a study of human T cells and chemical hapten exposure. Looked up from germline, CDR1 is SGHTA and CDR2 is FQGNSA. Trimming took off 5 bases at V and 7 bases at J, with 9 bases between the two ends. CDR3 length: 11 residues. The time point denotes: patch test 2, 6 weeks after DPC sensitization. Treatment indicated: therapeutic diphenylcyclopropenone sensitization with weekly scalp DPC. Non-pregnant alopecia patients aged 18 to 70, suitable for DPC therapy.

The rearrangement links TRBV7-2 to TRBJ2-7; D gene unclear. The receptor was isolated from a woman aged 40 to 55 with alopecia areata. Some clones in this sample may be carry-over from other donors' samples. The material was whole blood, obtained in connection with sensitization to the hapten diphenylcyclopropenone (DPC). The CDR3 DNA reads TGTGCCAGCAGCCGAAACAGAGAGCAGTACTTC. It specifies CASSRNREQYF. The full variable domain, rest sourced from reference TRBV7-2 and TRBJ2-7, is GAGVSQSPSNKVTEKGKDVELRCDPISGHTALYWYRQSLGQGLEFLIYFQGNSAPDKSGLPSDRFSAERTGGSVSTLTIQRTQQEDSAVYLCASSRNREQYFGPGTRLTVT.